These T cell receptor beta chains were read from a single sample in a study of neurological immune-mediated disorders. MiXCR, applied by TCRdb to the 5' RACE reads, yields one record per CDR3 protein. This repertoire shows more than 20,000 distinct CDR3 sequences, roughly 15% found once; its top ten account for about 15%. The sample consisted of PBMCs. These receptors were taken from a female donor with HTLV-1-associated myelopathy (HAM/TSP). Each CDR3 is given with its conserved first and last residue. Fields, in order: V gene, CDR3 length, CDR3 protein.

TRBV27 18 CASRTITRTSGRLYEQYF
TRBV28 13 CASQGTPVYGYTF
TRBV5-1 14 CASSWGSGGSTQYF
TRBV20-1 15 CSVEGIGQATYEQYF
TRBV12-2 19 CASRLEGGRQGYTTDTQYF
TRBV5-1 15 CASSLQGGASYEQYF
TRBV6-5 15 CASSQLAGGPNEQFF
TRBV28 16 CASSSKDSPGYNEQFF
TRBV18 13 CASSPRVNTEAFF
TRBV20-1 16 CSARVSPRGRESEQYF
TRBV6-5 15 CASSNLIGGADTQYF
TRBV20-1 15 CSASRLAGGPNTQYF
TRBV6-2/TRBV6-3 16 CASTERGTLGVRPLHF
TRBV20-1 12 CSAGGGGGKLFF
TRBV20-1 14 CSARTGLAEETQYF
TRBV20-1 16 CSARVQAGESYNEQFF
TRBV20-1 13 CGGSEATKNIQYF
TRBV20-1 15 CSARDRGSSYNEQFF
TRBV15 13 CATPRGPNEKLFF
TRBV20-1 17 CSARDWGQGSYNSPLHF
TRBV6-5 15 CASSYSGGQGYGYTF
TRBV5-1 14 CASSLAAGEYEQYF
TRBV7-6 17 CASSLALGRGTRNEQFF
TRBV25-1 12 CASSGQSYEQYF
TRBV7-9 15 CASSRLGYSLNEQFF
TRBV9 13 CASSVATVDTQYF
TRBV20-1 12 CSGLAGRNEQFF
TRBV7-2 13 CASSRGKREKLFF
TRBV20-1 19 CSAIGLAGNGSLAKNIQYF
TRBV20-1 13 CSARWTTGNTIYF
TRBV27 14 CASSGLAGFNEQFF
TRBV7-2 15 CASSLPGSSSYEQYF
TRBV7-2 15 CASRQAGANTGELFF
TRBV2 14 CASSEWEGADTQYF
TRBV24-1 16 CATSAPNRDNQETQYF
TRBV6-2/TRBV6-3 12 CASREATDTQYF
TRBV5-1 17 CASSFSSGGPGANVLTF
TRBV24-1 15 CATSDGTSGRYEQYF